This T cell receptor (beta chain) was sequenced during a study of T cell repertoires in aging, cancer and after chemotherapy. At the level of the study: Donor ages fell into six groups from 30 or younger up to 70 or older. Points from the study as a whole: Loss of evenness, beyond lost richness, contributed to age-related TCR diversity decline in cancer patients.

TCR beta rearrangements were amplified from peripheral blood genomic DNA. Between the trimmed V and J ends, which lost 4 bases and 0 bases, there was a span of 9 bases. CDR3 size: 14 residues. Germline CDR1 LNHDA, CDR2 SQIVND (reference sequence). A mixed TRB-A/B primer pool amplified rearranged TRB by multiplex touch-down PCR. TCRdb recomputed calls from the multiplex PCR reads with MiXCR, one row per CDR3 protein. The sample records thousands of distinct CDR3 sequences, roughly 32% being singletons. This clonotype turned up a few times. The antigen is unknown. The sample consisted of blood. This TCR derives from a human donor in good health. This chain connects TRBV19 to TRBJ1-1; D ambiguous. In DNA, the CDR3 is TGTGCCAGTAGTAGGCGGGAACTGAACACTGAAGCTTTCTTT. It is translated as CASSRRELNTEAFF.